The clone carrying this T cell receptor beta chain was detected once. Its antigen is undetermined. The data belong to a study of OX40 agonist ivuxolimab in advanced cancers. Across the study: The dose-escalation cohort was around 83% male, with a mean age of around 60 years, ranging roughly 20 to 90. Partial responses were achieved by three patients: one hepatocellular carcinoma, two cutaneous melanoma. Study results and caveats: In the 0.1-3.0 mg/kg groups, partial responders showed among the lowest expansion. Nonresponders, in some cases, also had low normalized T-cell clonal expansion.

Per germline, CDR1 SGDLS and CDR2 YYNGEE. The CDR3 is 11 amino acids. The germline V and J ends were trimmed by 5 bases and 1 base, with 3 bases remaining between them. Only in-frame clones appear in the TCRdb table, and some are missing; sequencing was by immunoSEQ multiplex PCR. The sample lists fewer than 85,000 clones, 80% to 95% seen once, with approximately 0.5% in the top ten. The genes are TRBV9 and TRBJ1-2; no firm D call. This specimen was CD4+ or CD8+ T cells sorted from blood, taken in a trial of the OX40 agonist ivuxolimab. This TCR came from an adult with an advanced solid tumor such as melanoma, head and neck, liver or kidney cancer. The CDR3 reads CASSFNYGYTF. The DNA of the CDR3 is TGTGCCAGCAGTTTTAACTATGGCTACACCTTC.